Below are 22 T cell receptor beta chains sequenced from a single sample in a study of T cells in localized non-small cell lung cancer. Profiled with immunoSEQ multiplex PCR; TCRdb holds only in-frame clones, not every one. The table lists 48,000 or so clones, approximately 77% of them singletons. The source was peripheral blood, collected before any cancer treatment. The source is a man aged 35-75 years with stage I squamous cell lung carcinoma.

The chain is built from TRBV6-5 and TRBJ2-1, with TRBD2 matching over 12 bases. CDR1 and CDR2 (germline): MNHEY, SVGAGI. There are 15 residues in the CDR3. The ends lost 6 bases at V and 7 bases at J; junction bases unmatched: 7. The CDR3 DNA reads TGTGCCAGCAGAACGCTAGCGGGGGGGCGGAATGAGCAGTTCTTC. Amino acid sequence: CASRTLAGGRNEQFF.

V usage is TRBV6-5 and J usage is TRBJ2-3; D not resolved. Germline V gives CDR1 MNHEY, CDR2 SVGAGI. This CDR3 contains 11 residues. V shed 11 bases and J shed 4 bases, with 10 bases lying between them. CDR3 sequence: CASAQADTQYF. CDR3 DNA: TGTGCCTCAGCGCAGGCAGATACGCAGTATTTT.

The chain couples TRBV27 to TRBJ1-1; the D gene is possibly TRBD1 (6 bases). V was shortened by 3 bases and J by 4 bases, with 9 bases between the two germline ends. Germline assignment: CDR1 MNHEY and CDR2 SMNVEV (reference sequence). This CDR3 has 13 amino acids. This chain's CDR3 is CASSFRGATEAFF. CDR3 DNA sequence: TGTGCCAGCAGTTTCAGGGGTGCCACTGAAGCTTTCTTT.

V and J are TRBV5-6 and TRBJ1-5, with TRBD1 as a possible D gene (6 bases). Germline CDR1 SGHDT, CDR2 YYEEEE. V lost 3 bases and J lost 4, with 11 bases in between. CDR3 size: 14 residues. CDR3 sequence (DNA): TGTGCCAGCAGCTCAACAGGGAGTAATCAGCCCCAGCATTTT. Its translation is CASSSTGSNQPQHF.

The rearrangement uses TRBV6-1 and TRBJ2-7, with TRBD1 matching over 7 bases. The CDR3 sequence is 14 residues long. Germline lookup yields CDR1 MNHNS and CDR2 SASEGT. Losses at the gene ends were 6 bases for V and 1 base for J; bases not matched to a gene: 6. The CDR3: CASSTGTASYEQYF. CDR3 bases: TGTGCCAGCAGCACCGGGACAGCGTCCTACGAGCAGTACTTC.

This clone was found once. For the CDR3, the DNA is TGTGCCAGCAGTTACTCTCGGCAATACGAGCAGTACTTC. It yields the protein CASSYSRQYEQYF. The V call is TRBV6-5, the J call TRBJ2-7, with D uncertain. There are 13 residues in the CDR3. Germline lookup yields CDR1 MNHEY and CDR2 SVGAGI. Trimming left V 0 bases short and J 4 bases short, with 7 bases between.

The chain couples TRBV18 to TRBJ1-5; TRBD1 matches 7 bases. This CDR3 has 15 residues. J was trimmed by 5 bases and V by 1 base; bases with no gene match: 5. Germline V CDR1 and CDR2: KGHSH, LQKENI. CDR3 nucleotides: TGTGCCAGCTCACCACGACAAGGGGGCTATCAGCCCCAGCATTTT. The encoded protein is CASSPRQGGYQPQHF. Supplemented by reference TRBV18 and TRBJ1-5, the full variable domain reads NAGVMQNPRHLVRRRGQEARLRCSPMKGHSHVYWYRQLPEEGLKFMVYLQKENIIDESGMPKERFSAEFPKEGPSILRIQQVVRGDSAAYFCASSPRQGGYQPQHFGDGTRLSIL.

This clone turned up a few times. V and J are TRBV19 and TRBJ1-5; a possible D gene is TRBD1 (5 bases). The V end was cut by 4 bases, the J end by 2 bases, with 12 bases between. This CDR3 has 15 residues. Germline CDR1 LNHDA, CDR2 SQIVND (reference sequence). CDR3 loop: CASSTTEVGNQPQHF. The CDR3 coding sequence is TGTGCCAGTAGTACGACAGAGGTAGGCAATCAGCCCCAGCATTTT.

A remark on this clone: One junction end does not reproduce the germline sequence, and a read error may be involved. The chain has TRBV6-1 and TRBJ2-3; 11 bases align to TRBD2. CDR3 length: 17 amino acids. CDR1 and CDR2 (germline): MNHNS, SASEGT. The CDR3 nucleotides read TGTGCCAGCAGTGAAGGGTATGGGGTACTAGCGGGGGCGATCAAGAATTTT. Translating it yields CASSEGYGVLAGAIKNF.

The DNA for the CDR3 is TGTGCCAGCAGCTTACAGGGAGGGCTACAGTATTTT. It yields the protein CASSLQGGLQYF. V is TRBV9 and J is TRBJ2-3; possible D gene TRBD2, 7 bases. The CDR3 contains 12 residues. Germline V CDR1 and CDR2: SGDLS, YYNGEE. V was trimmed by 4 bases and J by 12 bases, leaving 15 bases between them.

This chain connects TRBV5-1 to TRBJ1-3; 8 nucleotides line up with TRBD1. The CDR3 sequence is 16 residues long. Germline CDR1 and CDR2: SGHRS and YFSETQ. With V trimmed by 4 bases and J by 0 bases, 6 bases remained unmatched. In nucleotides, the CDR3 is TGCGCCAGCAGCCCGAGACAGGGGAGCTCTGGAAACACCATATATTTT. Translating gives CASSPRQGSSGNTIYF.

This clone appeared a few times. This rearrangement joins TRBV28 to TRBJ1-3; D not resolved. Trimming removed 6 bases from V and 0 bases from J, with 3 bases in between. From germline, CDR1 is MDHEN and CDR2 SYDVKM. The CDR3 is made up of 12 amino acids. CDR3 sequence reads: CASSISGNTIYF. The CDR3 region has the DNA TGTGCCAGCAGCATCTCTGGAAACACCATATATTTT.

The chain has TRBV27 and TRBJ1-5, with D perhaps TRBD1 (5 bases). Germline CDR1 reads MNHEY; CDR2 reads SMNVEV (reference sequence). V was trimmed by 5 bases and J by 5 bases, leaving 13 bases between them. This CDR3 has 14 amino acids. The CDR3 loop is CASSPAWGDQPQHF. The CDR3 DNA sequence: TGTGCCAGCAGTCCGGCTTGGGGGGATCAGCCCCAGCATTTT.

The CDR3 DNA reads TGTGCCAGCAGTGAAGTGGGAAATGAGCAGTTCTTC. Translation gives CASSEVGNEQFF. The chain recombines TRBV6-5 with TRBJ2-1; no clear D. CDR3 length: 12 residues. Deletions cut 5 bases from V and 7 bases from J, with 9 bases between. The germline V gene encodes CDR1 MNHEY and CDR2 SVGAGI.

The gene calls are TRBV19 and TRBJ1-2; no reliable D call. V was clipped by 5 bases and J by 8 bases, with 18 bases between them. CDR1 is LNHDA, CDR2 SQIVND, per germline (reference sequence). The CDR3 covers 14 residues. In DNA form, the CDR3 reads TGTGCCAGTAGTCCCTTCGGATTTGAAAGGGGCTACACCTTC. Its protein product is CASSPFGFERGYTF.

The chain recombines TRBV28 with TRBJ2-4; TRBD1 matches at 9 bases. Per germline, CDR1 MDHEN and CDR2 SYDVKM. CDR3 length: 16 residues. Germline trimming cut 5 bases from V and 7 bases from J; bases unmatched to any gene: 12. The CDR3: CASSLTPGQGFNIQYF. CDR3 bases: TGTGCCAGCAGTCTCACTCCGGGACAGGGTTTTAACATTCAGTACTTC. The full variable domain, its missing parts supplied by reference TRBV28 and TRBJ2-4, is DVKVTQSSRYLVKRTGEKVFLECVQDMDHENMFWYRQDPGLGLRLIYFSYDVKMKEKGDIPEGYSVSREKKERFSLILESASTNQTSMYLCASSLTPGQGFNIQYFGAGTRLSVL.

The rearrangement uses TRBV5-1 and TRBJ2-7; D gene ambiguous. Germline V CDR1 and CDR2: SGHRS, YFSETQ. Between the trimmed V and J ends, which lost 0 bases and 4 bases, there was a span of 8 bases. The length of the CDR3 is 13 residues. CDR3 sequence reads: CASSLAEWYEQYF. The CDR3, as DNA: TGCGCCAGCAGCTTGGCCGAGTGGTACGAGCAGTACTTC.

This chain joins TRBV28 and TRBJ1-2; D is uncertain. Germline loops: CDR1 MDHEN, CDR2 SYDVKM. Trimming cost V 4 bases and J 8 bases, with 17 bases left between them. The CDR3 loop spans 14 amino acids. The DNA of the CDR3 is TGTGCCAGCAGTTATACCTCCCCCCCGGGGGGCTACACCTTC. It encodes CASSYTSPPGGYTF.

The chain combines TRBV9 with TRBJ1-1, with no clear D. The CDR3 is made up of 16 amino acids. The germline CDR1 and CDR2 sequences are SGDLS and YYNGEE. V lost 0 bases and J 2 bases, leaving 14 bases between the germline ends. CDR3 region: CASSVGPATDNTEAFF. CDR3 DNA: TGTGCCAGCAGCGTAGGTCCGGCGACGGATAACACTGAAGCTTTCTTT.

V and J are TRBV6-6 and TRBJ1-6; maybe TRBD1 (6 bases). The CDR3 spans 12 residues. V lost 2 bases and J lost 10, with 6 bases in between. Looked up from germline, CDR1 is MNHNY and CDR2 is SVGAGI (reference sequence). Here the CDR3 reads CASSYGGSPLHF. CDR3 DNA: TGTGCCAGCAGTTACGGGGGCTCACCCCTCCACTTT.

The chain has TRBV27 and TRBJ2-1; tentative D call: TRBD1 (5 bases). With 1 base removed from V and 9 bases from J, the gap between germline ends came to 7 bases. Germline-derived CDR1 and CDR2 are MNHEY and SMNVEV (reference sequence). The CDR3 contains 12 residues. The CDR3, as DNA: TGTGCCAGCAGTTTATTAGGGGTTGAGCAGTTCTTC. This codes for CASSLLGVEQFF.

The CDR3 region has the DNA TGTGCCAGCAGTTTTAACGGGTACACTGAAGCTTTCTTT. Protein sequence: CASSFNGYTEAFF. The rearrangement uses TRBV27 and TRBJ1-1; no definite D call. With 3 bases removed from V and 3 bases from J, the gap between germline ends came to 8 bases. CDR1 is MNHEY and CDR2 is SMNVEV in the germline V gene (reference sequence). The CDR3 is 13 amino acids.